The 10 T cell receptor beta chains reported below all come from one sample, sequenced in a study of CD4 T cells in relation to SARS-CoV-2 and coronaviruses. Sequencing was performed with immunoSEQ multiplex PCR; in TCRdb, only in-frame clones are kept and a portion is missing. The sample has 15,000 to 20,000 clones, roughly 74% seen once. CD4+ T cells from unexposed donors were obtained before the COVID-19 pandemic (2011-2018). CD4+ T cells were isolated from the cells after more than nine days of culture. No antigen has been identified for these receptors. Sequenced input: CD4+ T cells from PBMCs, cultured in vitro. The receptors shown here come from a human donor in good health.

There are a few counts of this clone. V gene TRBV10-3 combines with J gene TRBJ1-2; TRBD1 is a possible D gene (5 bases). The CDR3 has 14 residues. V lost 4 bases and J 0 bases, leaving 9 bases between the germline ends. In germline, CDR1 is ENHRY, CDR2 SYGVKD. CDR3 residues: CAISGTGANYGYTF. The CDR3 nucleotides read TGTGCCATCAGTGGAACAGGAGCTAACTATGGCTACACCTTC.

The genes are TRBV10-2 and TRBJ2-5, with TRBD1 matching 11 bases. V was pared by 6 bases and J by 7 bases, with 13 bases of the junction left unmatched. Germline CDR1 WSHSY, CDR2 SAAADI. The CDR3 contains 16 residues. The CDR3 nucleotides are TGCGCCAGCAGCTTCGCCGGGACAGGGGGTAGTTGGACCCAGTACTTC. Amino acid sequence: CASSFAGTGGSWTQYF.

The chain couples TRBV9 to TRBJ2-3, with TRBD2 matching over 11 bases. The junction had 9 bases not matched to a gene; V was cut back by 2 bases and J by 7 bases. Germline lookup yields CDR1 SGDLS and CDR2 YYNGEE. This CDR3 contains 16 residues. The DNA of the CDR3 is TGTGCCAGCAGCGTGGGACTAGCGGACTCAAAATATACGCAGTATTTT. This gives the protein CASSVGLADSKYTQYF.

The rearrangement links TRBV5-6 to TRBJ1-1, with a tentative D call TRBD1 (5 bases). The germline gives CDR1 SGHDT, CDR2 YYEEEE. Trimming removed 4 bases at V and 3 bases at J, with 28 bases between. The CDR3 is made up of 19 amino acids. CDR3 bases: TGTGCCAGCAGCACCACGGCACAGAGGGGAACACGGGAATACACTGAAGCTTTCTTT. Its protein product is CASSTTAQRGTREYTEAFF.

The gene calls are TRBV2 and TRBJ2-7; TRBD1 aligns across 12 bases. Germline CDR1 is SNHLY and CDR2 is FYNNEI. V shed 9 bases, J shed 10 bases, and the junction held 7 bases outside the gene matches. This CDR3 has 12 residues. CDR3 nucleotides: TGTGCCAGAACCGGGACAGGGGGCCGCCAGTACTTC. This gives the protein CARTGTGGRQYF.

The V gene is TRBV6-6, the J gene TRBJ1-1; D gene unclear. Between the trimmed V and J ends, which lost 8 bases and 12 bases, there was a span of 16 bases. CDR3 size: 11 residues. Germline V gene data show CDR1 as MNHNY and CDR2 as SVGAGI (reference sequence). As DNA, the CDR3 is TGTGCCAGCCCCTCAGGTCTATCACCTTTCTTT. Protein product: CASPSGLSPFF.

V gene TRBV12-3 or TRBV12-4 combines with J gene TRBJ1-2, with D unclear. Trimming pared 7 bases from V and 2 bases from J, leaving 11 bases between. CDR3 length equals 13 residues. CDR3 DNA: TGTGCCAGCACGTTGGAACCGAACTATGGCTACACCTTC. Protein product: CASTLEPNYGYTF.

V usage is TRBV14 and J usage is TRBJ1-5; perhaps TRBD1 as D (6 bases). Germline V gene sequence: CDR1 SGHDN, CDR2 FVKESK. Trimming stripped 1 base from V and 3 bases from J, with 16 bases between. The CDR3 runs 17 residues. The CDR3 nucleotides read TGTGCCAGCAGCCAAGGCCTCTTGGGGGGCCCCAATCAGCCCCAGCATTTT. It yields the protein CASSQGLLGGPNQPQHF. The full variable domain, in which reference TRBV14 and TRBJ1-5 provide the parts outside the CDR3, is EAGVTQFPSHSVIEKGQTVTLRCDPISGHDNLYWYRRVMGKEIKFLLHFVKESKQDESGMPNNRFLAERTGGTYSTLKVQPAELEDSGVYFCASSQGLLGGPNQPQHFGDGTRLSIL.

DNA for the CDR3: TGTGCCAGCAGCGCGGACAGTAACTCTGGGGCCAACGTCCTGACTTTC. It yields the protein CASSADSNSGANVLTF. V is TRBV7-3 and J is TRBJ2-6; maybe TRBD1 (6 bases). V was shortened by 5 bases and J by 0 bases, with 11 bases between the two germline ends. The CDR3 is made up of 16 amino acids. The germline V gene has CDR1 SGHTA and CDR2 FQGTGA. The full variable domain, completed using reference TRBV7-3 and TRBJ2-6, is GAGVSQTPSNKVTEKGKYVELRCDPISGHTALYWYRQSLGQGPEFLIYFQGTGAADDSGLPNDRFFAVRPEGSVSTLKIQRTERGDSAVYLCASSADSNSGANVLTFGAGSRLTVL.

The chain recombines TRBV29-1 with TRBJ1-1, with TRBD1 identical over 9 bases. Germline CDR1 SQVTM, CDR2 ANQGSEA. There are 13 residues in the CDR3. With V trimmed by 2 bases and J by 11 bases, 9 bases remained unmatched. DNA of the CDR3: TGCAGCGTTGAAAAGGACAGGGGAGTCGGCGCTTTCTTT. Its translation is CSVEKDRGVGAFF.